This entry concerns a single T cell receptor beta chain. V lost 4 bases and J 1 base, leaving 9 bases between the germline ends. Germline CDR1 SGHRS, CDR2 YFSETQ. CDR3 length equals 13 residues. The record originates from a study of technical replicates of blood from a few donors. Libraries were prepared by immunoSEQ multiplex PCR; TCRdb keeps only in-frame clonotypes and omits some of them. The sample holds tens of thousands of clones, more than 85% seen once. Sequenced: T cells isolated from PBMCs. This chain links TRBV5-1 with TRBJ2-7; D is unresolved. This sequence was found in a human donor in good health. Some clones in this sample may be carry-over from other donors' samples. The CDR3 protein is CASSPRSSYEQYF. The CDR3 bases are TGCGCCAGCAGCCCCCGGTCTTCCTACGAGCAGTACTTC.